Reported below is one T cell receptor (beta chain). The antigen is undetermined. Each donor was a healthy Caucasian. This sample stems from a study of identical twins. Broader study findings: Less excess twin sharing appeared in beta out-of-frame sequences. The authors drew conclusions from cross-sectional statistical analysis rather than following the same donors.

TCRdb reprocessed the 5' RACE reads with MiXCR, giving one entry per CDR3 protein. The sample has 550,000 to 700,000 distinct CDR3 sequences; 7.5% to 10% are singletons. The CDR3 extends over 14 amino acids. V lost 3 bases, J lost 7 bases, and 4 bases stayed unmatched. Germline V gene data show CDR1 as SEHNR and CDR2 as FQNEAQ (reference sequence). These data were also filed under a second study, of yellow fever vaccine responses in identical twins. This second study notes: Twins' vaccine T cell responses were reported to seem partly convergent and partly personalized.

Sequencing was carried out using PBMCs. This TCR derives from a woman aged 18-29 years in good health. This chain connects TRBV7-9 to TRBJ2-2; TRBD1 matches at 8 bases. The CDR3 loop reads CASSLDRVGGELFF. The CDR3 DNA sequence: TGTGCCAGCAGCTTGGACAGGGTTGGCGGGGAGCTGTTTTTT.